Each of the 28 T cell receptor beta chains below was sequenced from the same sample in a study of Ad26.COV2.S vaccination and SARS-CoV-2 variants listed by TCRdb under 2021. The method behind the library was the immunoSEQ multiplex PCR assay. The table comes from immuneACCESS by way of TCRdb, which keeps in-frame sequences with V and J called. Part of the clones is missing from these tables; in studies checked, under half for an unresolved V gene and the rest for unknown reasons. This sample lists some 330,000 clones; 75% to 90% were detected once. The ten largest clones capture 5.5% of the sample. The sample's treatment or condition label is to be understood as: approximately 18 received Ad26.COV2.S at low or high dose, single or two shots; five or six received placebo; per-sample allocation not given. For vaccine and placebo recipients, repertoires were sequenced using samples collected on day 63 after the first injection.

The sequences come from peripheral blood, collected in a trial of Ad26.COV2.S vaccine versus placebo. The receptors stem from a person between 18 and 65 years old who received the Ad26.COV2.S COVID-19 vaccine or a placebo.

The CDR3 nucleotides are TGTGCCAGCAGTGACCGACTAGCGGGCTACAATGAGCAGTTCTTC. This encodes CASSDRLAGYNEQFF. This chain connects TRBV6-4 to TRBJ2-1, with 10 bases identical to TRBD2. The V and J ends lost 2 bases and 3 bases, in that order; junction bases with no gene match: 1. Germline V gives CDR1 MRHNA, CDR2 SNTAGT. The CDR3 has 15 residues.

The CDR3 loop is CASSIQGPNYGYTF. CDR3 sequence (DNA): TGTGCCAGCAGCATACAGGGACCTAACTATGGCTACACCTTC. The chain is built from TRBV7-9 and TRBJ1-2, with D possibly being TRBD1 (6 bases). This CDR3 region has 14 residues. Germline-derived CDR1 and CDR2 are SEHNR and FQNEAQ (reference sequence). V lost 5 bases and J 0 bases, leaving 10 bases between the germline ends.

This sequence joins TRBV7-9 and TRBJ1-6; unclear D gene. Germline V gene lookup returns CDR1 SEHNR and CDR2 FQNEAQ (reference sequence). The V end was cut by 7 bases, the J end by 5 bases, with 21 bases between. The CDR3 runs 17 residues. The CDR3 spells CASTLLRASNDNSPLHF. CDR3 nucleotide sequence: TGTGCCAGCACCCTTCTCCGGGCTAGCAACGATAATTCACCCCTCCACTTT.

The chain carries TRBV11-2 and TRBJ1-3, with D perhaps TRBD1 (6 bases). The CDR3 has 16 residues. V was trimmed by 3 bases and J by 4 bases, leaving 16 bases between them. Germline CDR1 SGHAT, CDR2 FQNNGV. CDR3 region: CASSFWGRGAGNTIYF. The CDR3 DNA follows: TGTGCCAGCAGCTTTTGGGGCAGGGGAGCCGGAAACACCATATATTTT.

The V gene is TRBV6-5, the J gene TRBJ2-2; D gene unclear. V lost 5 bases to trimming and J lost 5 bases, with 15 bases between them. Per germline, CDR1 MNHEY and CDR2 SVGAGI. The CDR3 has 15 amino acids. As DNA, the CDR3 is TGTGCCAGCAGTCCGGACGGAAGAAGGACCGGGGAGCTGTTTTTT. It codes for CASSPDGRRTGELFF.

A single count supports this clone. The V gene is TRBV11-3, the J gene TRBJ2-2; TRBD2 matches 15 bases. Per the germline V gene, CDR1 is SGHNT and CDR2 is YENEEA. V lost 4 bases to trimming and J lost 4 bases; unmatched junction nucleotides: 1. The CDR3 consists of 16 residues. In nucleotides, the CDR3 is TGTGCCAGCAGCTCGGGACTAGCGGGGGGCACCGGGGAGCTGTTTTTT. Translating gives CASSSGLAGGTGELFF.

The CDR3 spells CASSPPWATGDTEAFF. The CDR3 DNA reads as TGTGCCAGCTCACCACCCTGGGCCACAGGGGACACTGAAGCTTTCTTT. The gene calls are TRBV18 and TRBJ1-1; TRBD1 matches 7 bases. The CDR3 is 16 residues long. Germline assignment: CDR1 KGHSH and CDR2 LQKENI. The V segment lost 0 bases and the J segment 3 bases; nucleotides outside the gene matches: 7.

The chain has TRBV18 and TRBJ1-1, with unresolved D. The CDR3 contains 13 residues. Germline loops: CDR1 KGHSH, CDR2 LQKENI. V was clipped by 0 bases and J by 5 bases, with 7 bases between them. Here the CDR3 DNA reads TGTGCCAGCTCACCACCGGGTCGGACTGAAGCTTTCTTT. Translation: CASSPPGRTEAFF.

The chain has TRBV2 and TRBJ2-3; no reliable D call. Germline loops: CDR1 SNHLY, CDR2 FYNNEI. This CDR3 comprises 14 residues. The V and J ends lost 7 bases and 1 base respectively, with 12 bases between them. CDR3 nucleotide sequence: TGTGCCAGCACCGCTCGATGGGGCACAGATACGCAGTATTTT. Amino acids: CASTARWGTDTQYF.

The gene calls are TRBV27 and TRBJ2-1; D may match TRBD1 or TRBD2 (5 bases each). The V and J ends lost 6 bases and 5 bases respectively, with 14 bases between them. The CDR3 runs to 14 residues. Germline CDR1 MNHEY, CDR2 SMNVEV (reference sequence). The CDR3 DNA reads TGTGCCAGCAGGGGGGAGAGAGGGCACAATGAGCAGTTCTTC. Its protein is CASRGERGHNEQFF.

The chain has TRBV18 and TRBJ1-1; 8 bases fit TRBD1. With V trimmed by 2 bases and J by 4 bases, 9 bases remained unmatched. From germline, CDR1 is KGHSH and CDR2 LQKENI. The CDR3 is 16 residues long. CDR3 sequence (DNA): TGTGCCAGCTCACCAAGCCCCCTCGACAGGGGCACTGAAGCTTTCTTT. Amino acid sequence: CASSPSPLDRGTEAFF. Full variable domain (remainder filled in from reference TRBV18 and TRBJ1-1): NAGVMQNPRHLVRRRGQEARLRCSPMKGHSHVYWYRQLPEEGLKFMVYLQKENIIDESGMPKERFSAEFPKEGPSILRIQQVVRGDSAAYFCASSPSPLDRGTEAFFGQGTRLTVV.

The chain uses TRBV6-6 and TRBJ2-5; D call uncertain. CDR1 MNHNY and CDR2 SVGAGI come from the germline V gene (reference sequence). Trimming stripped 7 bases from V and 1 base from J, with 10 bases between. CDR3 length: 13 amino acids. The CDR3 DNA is TGTGCCAGCACCCGGGCTGGCCAAGAGACCCAGTACTTC. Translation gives CASTRAGQETQYF.

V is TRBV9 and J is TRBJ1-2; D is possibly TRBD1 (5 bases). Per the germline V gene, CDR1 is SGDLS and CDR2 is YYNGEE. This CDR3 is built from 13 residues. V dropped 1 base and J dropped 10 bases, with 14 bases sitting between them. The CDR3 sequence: CASSVSSGRFYTF. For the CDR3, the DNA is TGTGCCAGCAGCGTATCTTCGGGGCGGTTCTACACCTTC.

Written as DNA, the CDR3 is TGTGCTAGTGGTTTGGTCCCACTAGTCGCCCTCACCGGGGAGCTGTTTTTT. Protein product: CASGLVPLVALTGELFF. J is TRBJ2-2 and V is TRBV12-5; D is perhaps TRBD2 (5 bases). The CDR3 contains 17 residues. Germline CDR1 LGHNT, CDR2 FRNRAP. Deletions cut 0 bases from V and 4 bases from J, with 15 bases between.

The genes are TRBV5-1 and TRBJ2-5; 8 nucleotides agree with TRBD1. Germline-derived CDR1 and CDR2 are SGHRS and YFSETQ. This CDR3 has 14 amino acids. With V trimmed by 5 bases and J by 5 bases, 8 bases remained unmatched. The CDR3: CASRSGGNRETQYF. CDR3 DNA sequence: TGCGCCAGCAGGTCAGGGGGCAATAGGGAGACCCAGTACTTC.

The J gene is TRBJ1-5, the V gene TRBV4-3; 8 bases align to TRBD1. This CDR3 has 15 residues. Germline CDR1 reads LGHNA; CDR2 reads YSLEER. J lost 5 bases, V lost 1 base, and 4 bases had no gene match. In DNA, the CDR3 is TGCGCCAGCAGCCAAGGGACAGGGCCCGATCAGCCCCAGCATTTT. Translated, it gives CASSQGTGPDQPQHF.

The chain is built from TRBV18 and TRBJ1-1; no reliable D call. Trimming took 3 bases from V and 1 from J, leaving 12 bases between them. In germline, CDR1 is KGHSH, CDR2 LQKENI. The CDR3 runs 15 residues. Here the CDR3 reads CASSPNAVKNTEAFF. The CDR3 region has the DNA TGTGCCAGCTCACCTAATGCTGTGAAGAACACTGAAGCTTTCTTT.

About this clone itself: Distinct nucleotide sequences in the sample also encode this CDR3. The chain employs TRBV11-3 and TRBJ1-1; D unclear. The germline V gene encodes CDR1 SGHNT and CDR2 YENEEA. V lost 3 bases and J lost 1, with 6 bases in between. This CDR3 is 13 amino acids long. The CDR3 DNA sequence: TGTGCCAGCAGCTTGGAAGAGAACACTGAAGCTTTCTTT. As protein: CASSLEENTEAFF.

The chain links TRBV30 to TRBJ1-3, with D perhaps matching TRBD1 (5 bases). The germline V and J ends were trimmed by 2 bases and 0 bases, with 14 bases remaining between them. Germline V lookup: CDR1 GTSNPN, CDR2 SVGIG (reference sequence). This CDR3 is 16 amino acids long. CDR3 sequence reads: CAWSLQGSHSGNTIYF. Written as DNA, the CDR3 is TGTGCCTGGAGTCTCCAGGGCTCCCACTCTGGAAACACCATATATTTT.

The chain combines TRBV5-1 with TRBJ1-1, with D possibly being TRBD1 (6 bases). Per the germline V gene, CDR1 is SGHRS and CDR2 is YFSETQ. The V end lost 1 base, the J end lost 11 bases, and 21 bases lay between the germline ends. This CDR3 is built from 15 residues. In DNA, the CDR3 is TGCGCCAGCAGCTTGACAGGACAGACCGTAGATGGGGCTTTCTTT. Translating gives CASSLTGQTVDGAFF.

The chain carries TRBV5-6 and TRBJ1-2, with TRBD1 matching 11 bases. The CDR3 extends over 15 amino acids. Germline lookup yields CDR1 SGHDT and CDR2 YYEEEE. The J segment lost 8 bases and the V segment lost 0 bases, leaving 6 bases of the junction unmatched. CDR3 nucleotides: TGTGCCAGCAGCTTGGTGGACAGGGGGCTCGGGGGCTACACCTTC. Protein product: CASSLVDRGLGGYTF.

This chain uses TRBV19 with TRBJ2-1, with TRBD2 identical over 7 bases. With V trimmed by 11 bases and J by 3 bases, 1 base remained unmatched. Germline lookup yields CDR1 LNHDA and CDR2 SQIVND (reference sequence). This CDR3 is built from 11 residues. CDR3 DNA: TGTGCCGGGGGGGACTACAATGAGCAGTTCTTC. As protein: CAGGDYNEQFF.

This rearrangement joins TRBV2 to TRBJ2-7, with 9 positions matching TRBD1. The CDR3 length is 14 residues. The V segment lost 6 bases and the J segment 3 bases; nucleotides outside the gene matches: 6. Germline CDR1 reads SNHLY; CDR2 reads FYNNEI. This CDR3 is CASSVDRGLYEQYF. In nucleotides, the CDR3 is TGTGCCAGCAGCGTGGACAGGGGCCTCTACGAGCAGTACTTC.

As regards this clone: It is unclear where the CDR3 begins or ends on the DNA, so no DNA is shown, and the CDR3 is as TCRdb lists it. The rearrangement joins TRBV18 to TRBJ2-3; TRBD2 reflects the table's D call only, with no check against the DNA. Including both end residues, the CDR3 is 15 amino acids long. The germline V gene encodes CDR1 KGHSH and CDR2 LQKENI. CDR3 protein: CASSPFGPGADTQYF.

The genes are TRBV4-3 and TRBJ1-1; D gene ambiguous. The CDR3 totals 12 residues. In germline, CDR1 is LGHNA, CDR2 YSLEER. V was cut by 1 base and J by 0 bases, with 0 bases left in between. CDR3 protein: CASSQVNTEAFF. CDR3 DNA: TGCGCCAGCAGCCAAGTGAACACTGAAGCTTTCTTT.

This CDR3 is CASNRDGNSPLHF. The DNA of the CDR3 is TGCGCCAGCAACAGGGACGGGAATTCACCCCTCCACTTT. The chain combines TRBV5-1 with TRBJ1-6; TRBD1 is a possible D gene (6 bases). This CDR3 has 13 amino acids. V was clipped by 6 bases and J by 7 bases, with 11 bases between them. Germline V gives CDR1 SGHRS, CDR2 YFSETQ.

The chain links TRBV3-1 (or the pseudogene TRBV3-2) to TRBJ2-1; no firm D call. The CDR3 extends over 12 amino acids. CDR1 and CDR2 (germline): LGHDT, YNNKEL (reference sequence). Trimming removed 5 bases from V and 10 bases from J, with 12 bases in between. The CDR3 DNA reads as TGTGCCAGCAGCGTACGAGTGGGGGAGCAGTTCTTC. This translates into CASSVRVGEQFF.

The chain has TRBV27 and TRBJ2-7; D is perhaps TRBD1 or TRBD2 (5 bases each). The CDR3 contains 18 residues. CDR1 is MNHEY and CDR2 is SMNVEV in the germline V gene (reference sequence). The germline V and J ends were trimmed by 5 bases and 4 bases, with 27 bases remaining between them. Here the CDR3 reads CASSPYSHPGRAAYEQYV. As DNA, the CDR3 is TGTGCCAGCAGTCCCTACTCCCACCCGGGGCGGGCCGCTTACGAGCAGTACGTC.